The 32 T cell receptor beta chains listed next were all sequenced from one sample in a study of blood T cell repertoires in COVID-19. Some clones are missing from TCRdb's copy, which holds only in-frame ones; the method was immunoSEQ multiplex PCR. The profile shows roughly 59,000 clones, around 85% of them singletons. Sequencing was performed on peripheral blood. These receptors all come from a human donor in a cohort sampled during active COVID-19.

This chain links TRBV5-4 with TRBJ2-7; perhaps TRBD2 as D (5 bases). This CDR3 spans 14 amino acids. From germline, CDR1 is SGHNT and CDR2 YYREEE (reference sequence). V was shortened by 0 bases and J by 5 bases, with 12 bases between the two germline ends. The CDR3 sequence: CASSLVGNSDEQYF. For the CDR3, the DNA is TGTGCCAGCAGCTTGGTCGGGAATTCGGACGAGCAGTACTTC.

This chain joins TRBV28 and TRBJ1-2, with D perhaps matching TRBD1 (5 bases). V was shortened by 2 bases and J by 4 bases, with 14 bases between the two germline ends. CDR1 and CDR2 from the germline V gene are MDHEN and SYDVKM. The CDR3 has 15 amino acids. CDR3 sequence (DNA): TGTGCCAGCAGTTTAGGTACAGGAGCCTTCTATGGCTACACCTTC. It codes for CASSLGTGAFYGYTF.

With respect to this clone: Other DNA variants within this sample encode the same CDR3. The rearrangement uses TRBV18 and TRBJ1-6; no clear D gene. Germline assignment: CDR1 KGHSH and CDR2 LQKENI. The CDR3 runs to 14 residues. V dropped 2 bases and J dropped 7 bases, with 9 bases sitting between them. CDR3 coding DNA: TGTGCCAGCTCACCAGAAACAGCCAATTCACCCCTCCACTTT. Translated: CASSPETANSPLHF.

This clone was recorded a few times. J is TRBJ2-3 and V is TRBV3-1 (or the pseudogene TRBV3-2); 8 bases are shared with TRBD2. Germline V lookup: CDR1 LGHDT, CDR2 YNNKEL (reference sequence). This CDR3 is 19 amino acids long. J gave up 1 base and V 3 bases, and 15 bases lay outside the gene matches. CDR3 loop: CASSHQRPGGRDRTDTQYF. For the CDR3, the DNA is TGTGCCAGCAGCCATCAGCGACCGGGGGGGAGGGATCGCACAGATACGCAGTATTTT.

The J gene is TRBJ2-7, the V gene TRBV19, with TRBD2 as a possible D gene (6 bases). Trimming stripped 6 bases from V and 6 bases from J, with 21 bases between. Germline lookup yields CDR1 LNHDA and CDR2 SQIVND (reference sequence). This CDR3 region has 15 residues. The CDR3 sequence: CASSPRWREAGEQYF. The CDR3 coding sequence is TGTGCCAGTAGCCCTCGTTGGAGGGAGGCCGGCGAGCAGTACTTC.

V gene TRBV7-9 combines with J gene TRBJ2-2, with D unresolved. Germline V gene data show CDR1 as SEHNR and CDR2 as FQNEAQ (reference sequence). With 1 base removed from V and 4 bases from J, the gap between germline ends came to 7 bases. The CDR3 covers 14 residues. CDR3 sequence: CASSLVISTGELFF. The DNA for the CDR3 is TGTGCCAGCAGCTTAGTAATCTCCACCGGGGAGCTGTTTTTT. Together with reference TRBV7-9 and TRBJ2-2, the CDR3 gives the full variable domain: DTGVSQNPRHKITKRGQNVTFRCDPISEHNRLYWYRQTLGQGPEFLTYFQNEAQLEKSRLLSDRFSAERPKGSFSTLEIQRTEQGDSAMYLCASSLVISTGELFFGEGSRLTVL.

This clone appeared once. J is TRBJ2-3 and V is TRBV11-2, with D hard to call. The ends were cut back, 3 bases at V and 1 base at J, with 11 bases in the middle. Per germline, CDR1 SGHAT and CDR2 FQNNGV. The CDR3 is 15 amino acids. DNA of the CDR3: TGTGCCAGCAGCTTCCGGCTAGGCCGCACAGATACGCAGTATTTT. This codes for CASSFRLGRTDTQYF.

In this sample, this clone turned up a few times. The chain employs TRBV18 and TRBJ1-1; D remains unclear. CDR1 is KGHSH, CDR2 LQKENI, per germline. V lost 1 base and J lost 0, with 12 bases in between. This CDR3 is built from 16 residues. The CDR3 sequence is CASSPRQATMNTEAFF. Written as DNA, the CDR3 is TGTGCCAGCTCACCACGTCAGGCCACCATGAACACTGAAGCTTTCTTT. Full variable domain (outside the CDR3, taken from reference TRBV18 and TRBJ1-1): NAGVMQNPRHLVRRRGQEARLRCSPMKGHSHVYWYRQLPEEGLKFMVYLQKENIIDESGMPKERFSAEFPKEGPSILRIQQVVRGDSAAYFCASSPRQATMNTEAFFGQGTRLTVV.

The chain joins TRBV5-1 to TRBJ1-4; the match to TRBD1 covers 11 bases. The CDR3 has 15 amino acids. Germline CDR1 and CDR2: SGHRS and YFSETQ. Germline trimming cut 3 bases from V and 7 bases from J; bases unmatched to any gene: 5. DNA for the CDR3: TGCGCCAGCAGCTCGGGGACAGGGGGGAGTGAAAAACTGTTTTTT. Translated, it gives CASSSGTGGSEKLFF.

This clone was counted at least ten times. V and J are TRBV19 and TRBJ1-2, with a tentative D call TRBD1 (5 bases). The V gene lost 3 bases and the J gene lost 4 bases, with 18 bases spanning the gap. The CDR3 sequence is 16 residues long. Germline V gives CDR1 LNHDA, CDR2 SQIVND (reference sequence). The CDR3 loop reads CASSMGLDGSLYGYTF. The CDR3 DNA is TGTGCCAGTAGTATGGGACTGGACGGCTCACTCTATGGCTACACCTTC.

The chain joins TRBV12-5 to TRBJ1-1, with D uncertain. Germline values: CDR1 LGHNT, CDR2 FRNRAP. This CDR3 region has 11 residues. The germline V and J ends were trimmed by 1 base and 6 bases, with 3 bases remaining between them. CDR3 DNA: TGTGCTAGTGGTTTGGGAGCTGAAGCTTTCTTT. Its translation is CASGLGAEAFF. The whole variable domain, remainder taken from reference TRBV12-5 and TRBJ1-1, is DARVTQTPRHKVTEMGQEVTMRCQPILGHNTVFWYRQTMMQGLELLAYFRNRAPLDDSGMPKDRFSAEMPDATLATLKIQPSEPRDSAVYFCASGLGAEAFFGQGTRLTVV.

This chain joins TRBV7-2 and TRBJ2-5; D possibly corresponds to TRBD2 (6 bases). This CDR3 is built from 18 residues. Germline V gene lookup returns CDR1 SGHTA and CDR2 FQGNSA. Trimming left V 1 base short and J 3 bases short, with 21 bases between. The CDR3 nucleotides are TGTGCCAGCAGCTTAGGGAGCAGGTGGTTAGCGGATAAAGAGACCCAGTACTTC. Residues: CASSLGSRWLADKETQYF.

This chain joins TRBV28 and TRBJ2-7, with a tentative D call TRBD1 (5 bases). With 3 bases removed from V and 2 bases from J, the gap between germline ends came to 14 bases. The CDR3 has 15 residues. Germline CDR1 reads MDHEN; CDR2 reads SYDVKM. The CDR3 nucleotides are TGTGCCAGCAGTTTGGACACCGGACACACCTACGAGCAGTACTTC. Its translation: CASSLDTGHTYEQYF. Variable domain in full (rest from reference TRBV28 and TRBJ2-7): DVKVTQSSRYLVKRTGEKVFLECVQDMDHENMFWYRQDPGLGLRLIYFSYDVKMKEKGDIPEGYSVSREKKERFSLILESASTNQTSMYLCASSLDTGHTYEQYFGPGTRLTVT.

The rearrangement links TRBV15 to TRBJ2-7, with no clear D. Trimming pared 0 bases from V and 7 bases from J, leaving 7 bases between. The CDR3 loop spans 12 amino acids. Germline CDR1 and CDR2: LNHNV and YYDKDF (reference sequence). This chain's CDR3 is CATSRDSREQYF. The CDR3 DNA reads TGTGCCACCAGCAGAGATAGCCGGGAGCAGTACTTC.

The CDR3 DNA follows: TGTGCCAGCAGCCGTGGGGGAGGTTCGGACACTGAAGCTTTCTTT. The encoded protein is CASSRGGGSDTEAFF. The genes are TRBV7-9 and TRBJ1-1; perhaps TRBD1 as D (5 bases). V dropped 5 bases and J dropped 3 bases, with 16 bases sitting between them. The CDR3 is 15 residues long. Per germline, CDR1 SEHNR and CDR2 FQNEAQ (reference sequence).

The rearrangement joins TRBV6-5 to TRBJ2-7, with TRBD1 matching 8 bases. The germline V gene has CDR1 MNHEY and CDR2 SVGAGI. The CDR3 sequence is 15 residues long. V lost 2 bases and J lost 4; bases outside the gene matches: 7. CDR3 coding DNA: TGTGCCAGCAGTTACGACACCAGGGGGCGGTACGAGCAGTACTTC. Its translation is CASSYDTRGRYEQYF.

The gene calls are TRBV18 and TRBJ2-7; D is undetermined. The ends were cut back, 3 bases at V and 3 bases at J, with 9 bases in the middle. Germline CDR1 reads KGHSH; CDR2 reads LQKENI. The CDR3 has 13 residues. The CDR3 DNA reads as TGTGCCAGCTCACCTCCCCAGGACTACGAGCAGTACTTC. This encodes CASSPPQDYEQYF.

This clone was detected only once. This chain's CDR3 is CASSQAADSSREFF. DNA of the CDR3: TGTGCCAGCAGCCAAGCAGCGGACTCCTCGCGGGAGTTCTTC. V and J are TRBV3-1 (or the pseudogene TRBV3-2) and TRBJ2-1; perhaps TRBD2 as D (5 bases). V lost 1 base to trimming and J lost 14 bases, with 18 bases between them. Germline CDR1 LGHDT, CDR2 YNNKEL (reference sequence). The CDR3 consists of 14 residues.

The chain couples TRBV6-5 to TRBJ2-1; TRBD2 is a possible D gene (5 bases). CDR3 length equals 15 residues. The germline gives CDR1 MNHEY, CDR2 SVGAGI. V shed 6 bases and J shed 2 bases, with 14 bases lying between them. CDR3 in DNA: TGTGCCAGCAGCCCAAGCGGAGGAACCTACAATGAGCAGTTCTTC. This translates into CASSPSGGTYNEQFF.

The CDR3 sequence: CASSSWTSGDYNEQFF. The CDR3 DNA reads as TGTGCCAGCAGCTCCTGGACTAGCGGGGACTACAATGAGCAGTTCTTC. The chain recombines TRBV7-3 with TRBJ2-1, with 12 bases that match TRBD2. The CDR3 runs to 16 residues. With V trimmed by 4 bases and J by 3 bases, 4 bases remained unmatched. CDR1 is SGHTA, CDR2 FQGTGA, per germline. The full variable domain, in which reference TRBV7-3 and TRBJ2-1 provide the parts outside the CDR3, is GAGVSQTPSNKVTEKGKYVELRCDPISGHTALYWYRQSLGQGPEFLIYFQGTGAADDSGLPNDRFFAVRPEGSVSTLKIQRTERGDSAVYLCASSSWTSGDYNEQFFGPGTRLTVL.

The rearrangement joins TRBV5-6 to TRBJ2-7; maybe TRBD1 (6 bases). This CDR3 is built from 12 residues. V dropped 4 bases and J dropped 6 bases, with 11 bases sitting between them. Germline CDR1 is SGHDT and CDR2 is YYEEEE. The CDR3, as DNA: TGTGCCAGCAGCCTGACAGGTATCGAGCAGTACTTC. Translating it yields CASSLTGIEQYF.

About this clone: An end of the junction differs from the germline gene, which may be a read error. V is TRBV25-1 and J is TRBJ2-7; TRBD1 matches 10 bases. This CDR3 spans 14 amino acids. The germline V gene encodes CDR1 MGHDK and CDR2 SYGVNS. CDR3 nucleotide sequence: TGTGTCAGCAGTGGGGACAGGGGAAGTGGGGAGCAGTACTTC. Encoded protein: CVSSGDRGSGEQYF.

The rearrangement joins TRBV3-1 (or the pseudogene TRBV3-2) to TRBJ1-3; no firm D call. CDR1 and CDR2 (germline): LGHDT, YNNKEL (reference sequence). CDR3 length: 13 residues. V shed 7 bases and J shed 0 bases, with 7 bases lying between them. The CDR3 DNA reads as TGTGCCAGCACGCAGGACTCTGGAAACACCATATATTTT. This translates into CASTQDSGNTIYF.

The chain combines TRBV4-3 with TRBJ2-6; D not certain. CDR3 size: 16 residues. V was pared by 0 bases and J by 0 bases, with 6 bases between. Germline loops: CDR1 LGHNA, CDR2 YSLEER. CDR3 sequence reads: CASSQESFSGANVLTF. The CDR3 DNA is TGCGCCAGCAGCCAAGAGAGTTTCTCTGGGGCCAACGTCCTGACTTTC.

The V and J genes are TRBV7-2 and TRBJ2-5; D unresolved. Germline CDR1 SGHTA, CDR2 FQGNSA. V lost 5 bases and J lost 5, with 12 bases in between. This CDR3 comprises 13 residues. CDR3 nucleotide sequence: TGTGCCAGCAGCACCAACCCGGGTGAGACCCAGTACTTC. Encoded protein: CASSTNPGETQYF.

The chain recombines TRBV28 with TRBJ2-5, with a weak D call TRBD1 (8 bases). Trimming removed 4 bases from V and 4 bases from J, with 16 bases in between. Germline V gene data show CDR1 as MDHEN and CDR2 as SYDVKM. This CDR3 region has 15 residues. The CDR3, as DNA: TGTGCCAGCAGTTCCTGGACAGGGAGGGTAGAGACCCAGTACTTC. Protein sequence: CASSSWTGRVETQYF.

The genes are TRBV5-4 and TRBJ2-7; TRBD2 matches 10 bases. Germline lookup yields CDR1 SGHNT and CDR2 YYREEE (reference sequence). This CDR3 has 16 residues. The V gene end was trimmed by 1 base and the J gene end by 6 bases; junction bases not matched to a gene: 10. CDR3 sequence reads: CASSLLTSGTSREQYF. The CDR3 DNA reads TGTGCCAGCAGCTTGTTAACTAGCGGGACGTCTCGCGAGCAGTACTTC.

The rearrangement uses TRBV6-2 or TRBV6-3 and TRBJ1-2; TRBD1 matches 9 bases. The CDR3 has 16 residues. Germline V gene sequence: CDR1 MNHEY, CDR2 SVGEGT. J gave up 7 bases and V 2 bases, and 11 bases lay outside the gene matches. CDR3 region: CASSYAVLQGARGYTF. DNA of the CDR3: TGTGCCAGCAGTTACGCGGTATTACAGGGGGCTCGTGGCTACACCTTC.

This chain connects TRBV6-6 to TRBJ2-2, with 13 bases matching TRBD2. Germline CDR1 MNHNY, CDR2 SVGAGI (reference sequence). Trimming at V came to 4 bases and at J to 5 bases, leaving 4 bases not matched to a gene. CDR3 length equals 16 residues. CDR3 sequence: CASSSGLAGATGELFF. The CDR3, as DNA: TGTGCCAGCAGTTCAGGACTAGCGGGAGCAACCGGGGAGCTGTTTTTT.

This chain connects TRBV9 to TRBJ2-7; 7 bases map to TRBD1. J gave up 1 base and V 3 bases, and 7 bases lay outside the gene matches. Germline-derived CDR1 and CDR2 are SGDLS and YYNGEE. This CDR3 region has 15 residues. Written as DNA, the CDR3 is TGTGCCAGCAGCGGAGGGACAGACCCATCCTACGAGCAGTACTTC. Translating it yields CASSGGTDPSYEQYF.

The rearrangement uses TRBV30 and TRBJ2-3; D is unresolved. The CDR3 covers 14 residues. Looked up from germline, CDR1 is GTSNPN and CDR2 is SVGIG (reference sequence). The V end was cut by 4 bases, the J end by 0 bases, with 11 bases between. As DNA, the CDR3 is TGTGCCTGGACACGCGGAGATAGCACAGATACGCAGTATTTT. It translates to CAWTRGDSTDTQYF.

CDR3 bases: TGCAGCGTTGGGTCCGGGACAGGGCGTACCGGGGAGCTGTTTTTT. It encodes CSVGSGTGRTGELFF. The V call is TRBV29-1, the J call TRBJ2-2, with 9 bases matching TRBD1. This CDR3 has 15 residues. Germline assignment: CDR1 SQVTM and CDR2 ANQGSEA. The junction had 8 bases not matched to a gene; V was cut back by 4 bases and J by 5 bases.